What follows are 14 T cell receptor beta chains derived from one specimen sequenced in a study of T cell changes during pregnancy in multiple sclerosis. Repertoires were generated with immunoSEQ multiplex PCR, while TCRdb's copy carries only in-frame clones and drops some. The sample lists 90,000 or so clones; around 90% were seen once. The sample was PBMCs, taken in the first trimester of pregnancy. The receptors were gathered from a female donor in good health, serving as a control in a pregnancy study. Some clones in this sample may be carry-over from other donors' samples.

The rearrangement links TRBV28 to TRBJ1-1; D gene unclear. Germline CDR1 reads MDHEN; CDR2 reads SYDVKM. This CDR3 contains 14 residues. Trimming removed 5 bases at V and 1 base at J, with 11 bases between. The CDR3 sequence is CASSLTIRNTEAFF. The CDR3, as DNA: TGTGCCAGCAGTCTCACAATCAGGAACACTGAAGCTTTCTTT.

The chain joins TRBV6-1 to TRBJ2-3, with D tentatively TRBD1 (7 bases). V was trimmed by 0 bases and J by 1 base, leaving 11 bases between them. The CDR3 has 16 residues. Germline lookup yields CDR1 MNHNS and CDR2 SASEGT. The CDR3 bases are TGTGCCAGCAGTGAAGCGCAGGGGGAGGGCACAGATACGCAGTATTTT. Translating gives CASSEAQGEGTDTQYF.

The CDR3 reads CASSLFGGMGLFF. CDR3 bases: TGTGCCAGCAGTTTATTTGGGGGCATGGGTTTGTTCTTC. The rearrangement uses TRBV27 and TRBJ2-1, with a possible D match to TRBD1 (6 bases). Trimming removed 1 base at V and 15 bases at J, with 16 bases between. Germline loops: CDR1 MNHEY, CDR2 SMNVEV (reference sequence). The CDR3 sequence is 13 residues long.

The chain is built from TRBV6-5 and TRBJ2-1; 7 positions match TRBD2. With V trimmed by 2 bases and J by 0 bases, 1 base remained unmatched. Germline values: CDR1 MNHEY, CDR2 SVGAGI. The CDR3 covers 15 residues. The CDR3 loop reads CASSYGGSSYNEQFF. The CDR3 coding sequence is TGTGCCAGCAGTTACGGCGGGAGCTCCTACAATGAGCAGTTCTTC.

This clone was found a few times. The genes are TRBV6-4 and TRBJ2-3, with D unresolved. The CDR3 totals 15 residues. Germline CDR1 MRHNA, CDR2 SNTAGT. V was pared by 2 bases and J by 0 bases, with 9 bases between. CDR3 DNA: TGTGCCAGCAGTGACGGAGAGGCTAGCACAGATACGCAGTATTTT. This encodes CASSDGEASTDTQYF.

The chain couples TRBV27 to TRBJ1-1, with 9 bases identical to TRBD1. Germline CDR1 and CDR2: MNHEY and SMNVEV (reference sequence). The ends lost 5 bases at V and 1 base at J; junction bases unmatched: 5. This CDR3 region has 15 residues. CDR3 coding DNA: TGTGCCAGCAGTCAGTGGACAGGGGCGAACACTGAAGCTTTCTTT. This translates into CASSQWTGANTEAFF.

This clone has only one observation. V is TRBV11-2 and J is TRBJ1-4, with D unclear. The CDR3 is made up of 15 amino acids. Germline CDR1 reads SGHAT; CDR2 reads FQNNGV. Trimming shortened V by 1 base and J by 8 bases, and 14 bases separated the two germline ends. The CDR3 protein is CASSLAGGRREKLFF. DNA for the CDR3: TGTGCCAGCAGCTTAGCCGGAGGGCGGCGGGAAAAACTGTTTTTT.

This clone appeared a few times. The V and J genes are TRBV7-9 and TRBJ1-6; D possibly corresponds to TRBD1 (5 bases). In germline, CDR1 is SEHNR, CDR2 FQNEAQ (reference sequence). V lost 5 bases to trimming and J lost 3 bases, with 11 bases between them. The CDR3 covers 15 residues. The CDR3: CASSPRGNYNSPLHF. The CDR3 DNA follows: TGTGCCAGCAGCCCCCGGGGGAACTATAATTCACCCCTCCACTTT.

A single count supports this clone. The chain uses TRBV9 and TRBJ2-3; no reliable D call. V lost 4 bases and J 0 bases, leaving 9 bases between the germline ends. Per the germline V gene, CDR1 is SGDLS and CDR2 is YYNGEE. CDR3 length: 14 amino acids. As DNA, the CDR3 is TGTGCCAGCAGCCTCTCCGGGAGCACAGATACGCAGTATTTT. Its protein product is CASSLSGSTDTQYF.

The chain uses TRBV28 and TRBJ1-5, with D perhaps TRBD1 (6 bases). This CDR3 comprises 15 residues. Germline lookup yields CDR1 MDHEN and CDR2 SYDVKM. V was trimmed by 2 bases and J by 5 bases, leaving 13 bases between them. For the CDR3, the DNA is TGTGCCAGCAGTTTAGACGGGCAGGGGTATCAGCCCCAGCATTTT. This codes for CASSLDGQGYQPQHF. Looking up the rest from reference TRBV28 and TRBJ1-5 gives the full variable domain: DVKVTQSSRYLVKRTGEKVFLECVQDMDHENMFWYRQDPGLGLRLIYFSYDVKMKEKGDIPEGYSVSREKKERFSLILESASTNQTSMYLCASSLDGQGYQPQHFGDGTRLSIL.

The V gene is TRBV4-3, the J gene TRBJ2-5; TRBD2 matches at 13 bases. Germline V lookup: CDR1 LGHNA, CDR2 YSLEER. There are 15 residues in the CDR3. Trimming removed 3 bases from V and 2 bases from J; junction bases left unmatched: 0. In DNA form, the CDR3 reads TGCGCCAGCAGCCAGGGACTAGCGGGACAAGAGACCCAGTACTTC. Translating gives CASSQGLAGQETQYF.

The chain joins TRBV14 to TRBJ2-2; D possibly corresponds to TRBD2 (5 bases). Germline lookup yields CDR1 SGHDN and CDR2 FVKESK. This CDR3 comprises 13 residues. Between the trimmed V and J ends, which lost 4 bases and 5 bases, there was a span of 8 bases. The CDR3 DNA reads as TGTGCCAGCAGCCGAGGACTGACCGGGGAGCTGTTTTTT. Its protein product is CASSRGLTGELFF. Full variable domain (outside the CDR3, taken from reference TRBV14 and TRBJ2-2): EAGVTQFPSHSVIEKGQTVTLRCDPISGHDNLYWYRRVMGKEIKFLLHFVKESKQDESGMPNNRFLAERTGGTYSTLKVQPAELEDSGVYFCASSRGLTGELFFGEGSRLTVL.

A single count supports this clone. The chain is built from TRBV11-2 and TRBJ2-7, with D maybe TRBD2 (6 bases). The germline gives CDR1 SGHAT, CDR2 FQNNGV. The CDR3 runs to 14 residues. The V end lost 1 base, the J end lost 2 bases, and 9 bases lay between the germline ends. Written as DNA, the CDR3 is TGTGCCAGCAGCTTAGTGGCGGGGACCTACGAGCAGTACTTC. As protein: CASSLVAGTYEQYF.

The CDR3 loop reads CASSPTDRLAQPQHF. CDR3 in DNA: TGTGCCAGTAGTCCGACGGACAGGCTGGCTCAGCCCCAGCATTTT. This sequence joins TRBV19 and TRBJ1-5; 7 bases map to TRBD1. Germline V CDR1 and CDR2: LNHDA, SQIVND (reference sequence). This CDR3 comprises 15 residues. V was clipped by 5 bases and J by 6 bases; unmatched bases: 10.